This T cell receptor (beta chain) emerged from a study of cytomegalovirus exposure and HLA in healthy donors. The CDR3 covers 15 residues. CDR1 is SGHNT, CDR2 YYREEE, per germline (reference sequence). Deletions cut 0 bases from V and 9 bases from J, with 16 bases between. Vbeta (60) and Jbeta (13) primers were used in the PCR. Here immunoSEQ multiplex PCR was the method, and the copy in TCRdb shows in-frame clones only, minus some. Among some 110,000 clones listed, around three quarters were seen once. This clone was observed a few times. The TCR originated in a woman between 40 and 55 years old in good health and CMV-seropositive. The V call is TRBV5-4, the J call TRBJ2-1; D gene ambiguous. The sample was PBMCs. This CDR3 reads CASSLEVGPLFEQFF. The CDR3 DNA is TGTGCCAGCAGCTTGGAAGTAGGCCCACTATTTGAGCAGTTCTTC.